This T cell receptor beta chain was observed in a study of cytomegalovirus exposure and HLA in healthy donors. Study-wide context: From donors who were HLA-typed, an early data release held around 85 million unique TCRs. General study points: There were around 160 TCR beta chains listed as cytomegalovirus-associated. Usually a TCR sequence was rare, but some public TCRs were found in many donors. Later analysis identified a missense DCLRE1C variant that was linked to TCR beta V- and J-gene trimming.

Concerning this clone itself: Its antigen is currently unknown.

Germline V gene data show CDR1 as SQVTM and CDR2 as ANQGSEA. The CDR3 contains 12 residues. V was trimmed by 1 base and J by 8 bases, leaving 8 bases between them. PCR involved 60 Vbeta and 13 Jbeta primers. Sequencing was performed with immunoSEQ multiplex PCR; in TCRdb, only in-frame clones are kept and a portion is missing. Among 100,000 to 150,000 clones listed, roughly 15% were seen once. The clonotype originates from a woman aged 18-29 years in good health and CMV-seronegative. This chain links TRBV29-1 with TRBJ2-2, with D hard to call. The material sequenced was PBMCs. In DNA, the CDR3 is TGCAGCGTTGAAGGTCGTCGGGGGGAGCTGTTTTTT. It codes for CSVEGRRGELFF.